A single TCR beta chain is shown here with its context. The data originate from a study of long-term antiretroviral therapy in people with HIV. Overall study: Of all samples, the earliest predate the 2015 immediate-ART recommendation by about a decade.

Germline assignment: CDR1 MNHNS and CDR2 SASEGT. V was pared by 1 base and J by 5 bases, with 14 bases between. The CDR3 length is 15 residues. The run of the v3.0 immunoSEQ assay was at survey level. Clones were sequenced by immunoSEQ multiplex PCR, and TCRdb holds only the in-frame ones, with some missing. There are 25,000 to 35,000 clones in the sample; around 92% occur only once, and less than 3% lies in the top ten. Each specimen consisted of about 0.95-10 million cryopreserved PBMC prior to extraction of DNA. The sequencing used unsorted PBMCs, collected about 7.2 years after starting antiretroviral therapy. The TCR comes from a man between 45 and 60 years old with HIV. The rearrangement joins TRBV6-1 to TRBJ2-5; D is perhaps TRBD2 (6 bases). The CDR3 spells CASSEGGVMKETQYF. The CDR3 DNA reads TGTGCCAGCAGTGAAGGGGGGGTTATGAAGGAGACCCAGTACTTC.